The 28 T cell receptor beta chains below were found in one sample sequenced in a study of T cell changes during pregnancy in multiple sclerosis. The method was immunoSEQ multiplex PCR; TCRdb's version includes in-frame clones alone and lacks a portion of them. The sample includes 25,000 to 35,000 clones, approximately 90% seen only once; the top ten take 6.9%. The sequenced sample was CD8+ T cells from peripheral blood mononuclear cells, obtained in the second trimester of pregnancy. The receptors come from a female donor with multiple sclerosis, enrolled in a pregnancy study.

This clone appeared a single time. The chain is built from TRBV28 and TRBJ2-6, with D uncertain. Per the germline V gene, CDR1 is MDHEN and CDR2 is SYDVKM. The CDR3 has 14 residues. Trimming removed 10 bases from V and 0 bases from J, with 10 bases in between. In DNA, the CDR3 is TGTGCCACCTCCCTACTCTCTGGGGCCAACGTCCTGACTTTC. It yields the protein CATSLLSGANVLTF.

Note on this clone: One end of the junction does not line up with germline, which may come from a read error. The chain joins TRBV28 to TRBJ2-3; D remains ambiguous. The CDR3 is 16 residues long. Per germline, CDR1 MDHEN and CDR2 SYDVKM. As DNA, the CDR3 is TGTGCCAGCACTTTAGACCGGAAACTAATCACAGATACGCAGTATTTT. Translating it yields CASTLDRKLITDTQYF.

The chain has TRBV30 and TRBJ1-6, with 7 bases matching TRBD1. With 1 base clipped from V and 9 bases from J, the junction kept 6 bases outside the gene matches. This CDR3 is 14 amino acids long. Germline CDR1 is GTSNPN and CDR2 is SVGIG (reference sequence). CDR3 residues: CAWSAGDRFSPLHF. The CDR3 DNA reads as TGTGCCTGGAGTGCTGGGGACAGATTTTCACCCCTCCACTTT.

CDR3: CASSLNSWAGAIDTQYF. DNA of the CDR3: TGTGCCAGCAGCTTAAATTCCTGGGCGGGAGCTATAGATACGCAGTATTTT. V is TRBV7-8 and J is TRBJ2-3, with 7 bases identical to TRBD2. Losses at the gene ends were 2 bases for V and 5 bases for J; bases not matched to a gene: 13. This CDR3 contains 17 residues. Per the germline V gene, CDR1 is SGHVS and CDR2 is FQNEAQ.

V and J are TRBV27 and TRBJ2-5; TRBD2 aligns across 9 bases. With 3 bases clipped from V and 2 bases from J, the junction kept 16 bases outside the gene matches. The V gene's germline CDR1 is MNHEY and CDR2 SMNVEV (reference sequence). This CDR3 is built from 19 residues. CDR3 loop: CASSLDFLAGVEYQETQYF. CDR3 sequence (DNA): TGTGCCAGCAGTTTGGATTTTTTAGCGGGAGTAGAATATCAAGAGACCCAGTACTTC.

The V call is TRBV27, the J call TRBJ1-4, with TRBD1 matching over 7 bases. Germline V lookup: CDR1 MNHEY, CDR2 SMNVEV (reference sequence). Losses at the gene ends were 3 bases for V and 4 bases for J; bases not matched to a gene: 5. CDR3 size: 15 residues. CDR3 amino acids: CASSFSGQDNEKLFF. CDR3 sequence (DNA): TGTGCCAGCAGTTTCTCTGGACAGGATAATGAAAAACTGTTTTTT. Supplemented by reference TRBV27 and TRBJ1-4, the full variable domain reads EAQVTQNPRYLITVTGKKLTVTCSQNMNHEYMSWYRQDPGLGLRQIYYSMNVEVTDKGDVPEGYKVSRKEKRNFPLILESPSPNQTSLYFCASSFSGQDNEKLFFGSGTQLSVL.

This sequence joins TRBV7-8 and TRBJ1-2; D might be TRBD1 (5 bases). This CDR3 is built from 16 residues. V was clipped by 1 base and J by 5 bases, with 17 bases between them. The V gene's germline CDR1 is SGHVS and CDR2 FQNEAQ. The CDR3 is CASSLGSRGNPYGYTF. In DNA form, the CDR3 reads TGTGCCAGCAGCTTAGGTTCCCGGGGGAACCCATATGGCTACACCTTC.

The chain carries TRBV7-2 and TRBJ2-1; possibly TRBD2 for D (5 bases). Germline values: CDR1 SGHTA, CDR2 FQGNSA. V was trimmed by 7 bases and J by 10 bases, leaving 17 bases between them. There are 13 residues in the CDR3. The chain's CDR3 is CASTPGGPIEQFF. Written as DNA, the CDR3 is TGTGCCAGCACCCCTGGCGGGCCCATCGAGCAGTTCTTC.

The chain employs TRBV7-2 and TRBJ2-3, with D unresolved. Germline-derived CDR1 and CDR2 are SGHTA and FQGNSA. The CDR3 consists of 13 residues. V gave up 1 base and J gave up 1 base, with 3 bases separating them. CDR3 protein: CASSLVGTDTQYF. The CDR3 nucleotides read TGTGCCAGCAGCTTAGTAGGCACAGATACGCAGTATTTT. Full variable domain (remainder filled in from reference TRBV7-2 and TRBJ2-3): GAGVSQSPSNKVTEKGKDVELRCDPISGHTALYWYRQSLGQGLEFLIYFQGNSAPDKSGLPSDRFSAERTGGSVSTLTIQRTQQEDSAVYLCASSLVGTDTQYFGPGTRLTVL.

The chain carries TRBV7-9 and TRBJ2-7; no reliable D call. CDR3 size: 15 residues. V was cut by 0 bases and J by 3 bases, with 12 bases left in between. Germline-derived CDR1 and CDR2 are SEHNR and FQNEAQ (reference sequence). In DNA form, the CDR3 reads TGTGCCAGCAGCTTAGCAGCAGGCTTGGGCTACGAGCAGTACTTC. This encodes CASSLAAGLGYEQYF. The whole variable domain, filled in from reference TRBV7-9 and TRBJ2-7, reads DTGVSQNPRHKITKRGQNVTFRCDPISEHNRLYWYRQTLGQGPEFLTYFQNEAQLEKSRLLSDRFSAERPKGSFSTLEIQRTEQGDSAMYLCASSLAAGLGYEQYFGPGTRLTVT.

This chain connects TRBV9 to TRBJ1-1, with D maybe TRBD1 (6 bases). Trimming shortened V by 0 bases and J by 10 bases, and 16 bases separated the two germline ends. CDR3 length: 14 residues. Looked up from germline, CDR1 is SGDLS and CDR2 is YYNGEE. CDR3 loop: CASSVAGAGYGAFF. The DNA for the CDR3 is TGTGCCAGCAGCGTAGCAGGGGCGGGTTATGGAGCTTTCTTT.

CDR3 residues: CASSNLDSNSGANVLTF. The CDR3 bases are TGTGCCAGCAGCAACCTGGACAGCAACTCTGGGGCCAACGTCCTGACTTTC. The V call is TRBV27, the J call TRBJ2-6; a possible D gene is TRBD1 (6 bases). Germline V CDR1 and CDR2: MNHEY, SMNVEV (reference sequence). The CDR3 totals 17 residues. Trimming stripped 6 bases from V and 0 bases from J, with 15 bases between.

The chain is built from TRBV25-1 and TRBJ2-3; D might be TRBD1 (6 bases). Germline assignment: CDR1 MGHDK and CDR2 SYGVNS. The CDR3 runs to 14 residues. The V gene lost 7 bases and the J gene lost 3 bases, with 14 bases spanning the gap. CDR3 loop: CASTPGVRTDTQYF. The CDR3 nucleotides are TGTGCCAGCACTCCAGGGGTCCGTACAGATACGCAGTATTTT.

The chain employs TRBV21-1 and TRBJ2-7; TRBD1, as called in the table, went unchecked against the DNA. TRBV21-1 is a known pseudogene. The CDR3 is 14 amino acids. The CDR3 protein is CASSKAGTAYEQYF. CDR3 bases: TGTGCCAGCAGCAAAGCCGGGACAGCCTACGAGCAGTACTTC.

The V call is TRBV4-2, the J call TRBJ1-1; D uncertain. Germline V gene sequence: CDR1 LGHNA, CDR2 YNFKEQ. This CDR3 contains 18 residues. Trimming left V 0 bases short and J 1 base short, with 18 bases between. CDR3 nucleotide sequence: TGTGCCAGCAGCCAAGATGAGTCTAGCAACAGCCCGAACACTGAAGCTTTCTTT. Its protein product is CASSQDESSNSPNTEAFF.

The chain recombines TRBV28 with TRBJ2-5, with 12 positions matching TRBD2. The CDR3 totals 20 residues. Germline CDR1 and CDR2: MDHEN and SYDVKM. Trimming took 1 base from V and 4 from J; bases not matched to a gene: 16. DNA of the CDR3: TGTGCCAGCAGTTTATCGTGGCCTAGCGGGAGGGCCGTTTCAGGAGAGACCCAGTACTTC. Translated: CASSLSWPSGRAVSGETQYF. Drawing the rest from reference TRBV28 and TRBJ2-5, the complete variable domain is DVKVTQSSRYLVKRTGEKVFLECVQDMDHENMFWYRQDPGLGLRLIYFSYDVKMKEKGDIPEGYSVSREKKERFSLILESASTNQTSMYLCASSLSWPSGRAVSGETQYFGPGTRLLVL.

This clone turned up a few times. The rearrangement uses TRBV4-2 and TRBJ1-1; possible D gene TRBD1, 6 bases. CDR3 length equals 15 residues. Germline values: CDR1 LGHNA, CDR2 YNFKEQ. Between the trimmed V and J ends, which lost 0 bases and 7 bases, there was a span of 15 bases. The CDR3 DNA follows: TGTGCCAGCAGCCAAGAGGATAGCAGGGGTGATGAAGCTTTCTTT. This sequence encodes CASSQEDSRGDEAFF.

V and J are TRBV19 and TRBJ1-2, with D unresolved. The germline V and J ends were trimmed by 1 base and 4 bases, with 10 bases remaining between them. Germline V lookup: CDR1 LNHDA, CDR2 SQIVND (reference sequence). CDR3 length: 14 amino acids. The DNA for the CDR3 is TGTGCCAGTAGTATAGGTCTCACAGCCTATGGCTACACCTTC. Translation gives CASSIGLTAYGYTF.

The chain employs TRBV27 and TRBJ2-7; the match to TRBD2 covers 8 bases. Trimming took 5 bases from V and 7 from J; bases not matched to a gene: 4. From germline, CDR1 is MNHEY and CDR2 SMNVEV (reference sequence). This CDR3 has 12 residues. CDR3 residues: CASSTGGGEQYF. The DNA for the CDR3 is TGTGCCAGCAGTACGGGAGGGGGTGAGCAGTACTTC.

The chain carries TRBV6-5 and TRBJ1-1; weak D call: TRBD1 (5 bases). V shed 2 bases and J shed 7 bases, with 17 bases lying between them. The CDR3 runs 15 residues. The germline gives CDR1 MNHEY, CDR2 SVGAGI. CDR3 sequence (DNA): TGTGCCAGCAGTTACGGTGGACATTGGTCGGGTGAAGCTTTCTTT. It codes for CASSYGGHWSGEAFF.

The chain is built from TRBV5-1 and TRBJ2-7; weak D call: TRBD2 (6 bases). The CDR3 extends over 15 amino acids. V lost 4 bases and J lost 5, with 19 bases in between. Germline lookup yields CDR1 SGHRS and CDR2 YFSETQ. The CDR3 loop reads CASSPAGGPPNEQYF. CDR3 DNA sequence: TGCGCCAGCAGCCCGGCAGGAGGGCCGCCAAACGAGCAGTACTTC.

The chain couples TRBV10-3 to TRBJ2-6, with D perhaps matching TRBD2 (6 bases). The V and J ends lost 3 bases and 0 bases respectively, with 21 bases between them. CDR1 and CDR2 (germline): ENHRY, SYGVKD. The CDR3 has 20 residues. The CDR3 sequence: CAISDPEGPDKLSGANVLTF. The CDR3 nucleotides read TGTGCCATCAGTGACCCGGAGGGGCCGGACAAACTCTCTGGGGCCAACGTCCTGACTTTC.

The J gene is TRBJ1-4, the V gene TRBV7-9; 8 nucleotides agree with TRBD1. CDR3 length: 15 residues. V lost 7 bases to trimming and J lost 5 bases; unmatched junction nucleotides: 9. Germline V lookup: CDR1 SEHNR, CDR2 FQNEAQ (reference sequence). The CDR3 region has the DNA TGTGCCAGCATCCACCAGGGACAGGACAATGAAAAACTGTTTTTT. Protein product: CASIHQGQDNEKLFF.

The V and J genes are TRBV18 and TRBJ2-7; D might be TRBD2 (5 bases). Germline CDR1 and CDR2: KGHSH and LQKENI. V lost 3 bases and J 6 bases, leaving 9 bases between the germline ends. The length of the CDR3 is 12 residues. The CDR3 is CASSPGAGEQYF. CDR3 coding DNA: TGTGCCAGCTCACCCGGTGCGGGCGAGCAGTACTTC.

This chain links TRBV4-1 with TRBJ2-7; 9 nucleotides agree with TRBD1. The CDR3 has 16 residues. V was pared by 4 bases and J by 6 bases, with 13 bases of the junction left unmatched. CDR1 is MGHRA and CDR2 is YSYEKL in the germline V gene. For the CDR3, the DNA is TGCGCCAGCAGCCTAACGGTGGGACAGGGATGGTCCGAGCAGTACTTC. The encoded protein is CASSLTVGQGWSEQYF.

V and J are TRBV9 and TRBJ2-1, with 9 bases fitting TRBD2. Looked up from germline, CDR1 is SGDLS and CDR2 is YYNGEE. This CDR3 is 15 amino acids long. V lost 3 bases, J lost 2 bases, and 3 bases stayed unmatched. Written as DNA, the CDR3 is TGTGCCAGCAGCGGCGGGGGGGGACCCTACAATGAGCAGTTCTTC. Protein product: CASSGGGGPYNEQFF.

The gene calls are TRBV25-1 and TRBJ1-4; D is uncertain. Germline values: CDR1 MGHDK, CDR2 SYGVNS. V dropped 7 bases and J dropped 4 bases, with 13 bases sitting between them. The CDR3 is made up of 14 amino acids. Here the CDR3 reads CASNEEGINEKLFF. DNA for the CDR3: TGTGCCAGCAACGAGGAGGGTATTAATGAAAAACTGTTTTTT.

This clone was picked up one time. This chain connects TRBV5-6 to TRBJ2-7; 7 nucleotides match TRBD2. The junction had 6 bases not matched to a gene; V was cut back by 0 bases and J by 3 bases. Germline V gene lookup returns CDR1 SGHDT and CDR2 YYEEEE. The CDR3 runs to 15 residues. CDR3 loop: CASSLAGSSGYEQYF. In DNA, the CDR3 is TGTGCCAGCAGCTTGGCCGGCTCTAGCGGCTACGAGCAGTACTTC. Full variable domain (missing parts from reference TRBV5-6 and TRBJ2-7): DAGVTQSPTHLIKTRGQQVTLRCSPKSGHDTVSWYQQALGQGPQFIFQYYEEEERQRGNFPDRFSGHQFPNYSSELNVNALLLGDSALYLCASSLAGSSGYEQYFGPGTRLTVT.